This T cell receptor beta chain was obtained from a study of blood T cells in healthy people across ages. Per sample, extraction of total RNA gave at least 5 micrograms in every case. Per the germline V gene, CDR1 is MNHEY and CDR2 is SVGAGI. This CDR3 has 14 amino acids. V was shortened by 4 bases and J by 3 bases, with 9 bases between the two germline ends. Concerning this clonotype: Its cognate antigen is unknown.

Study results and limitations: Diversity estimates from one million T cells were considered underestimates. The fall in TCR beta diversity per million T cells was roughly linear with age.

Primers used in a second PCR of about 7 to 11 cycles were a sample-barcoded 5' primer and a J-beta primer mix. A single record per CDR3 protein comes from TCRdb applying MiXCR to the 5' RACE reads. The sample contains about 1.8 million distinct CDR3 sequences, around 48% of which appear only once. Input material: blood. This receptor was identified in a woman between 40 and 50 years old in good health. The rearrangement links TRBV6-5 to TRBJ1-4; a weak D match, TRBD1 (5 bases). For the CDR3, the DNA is TGTGCCAGCAGTTGGGGCTCCTCTAATGAAAAACTGTTTTTT. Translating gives CASSWGSSNEKLFF.